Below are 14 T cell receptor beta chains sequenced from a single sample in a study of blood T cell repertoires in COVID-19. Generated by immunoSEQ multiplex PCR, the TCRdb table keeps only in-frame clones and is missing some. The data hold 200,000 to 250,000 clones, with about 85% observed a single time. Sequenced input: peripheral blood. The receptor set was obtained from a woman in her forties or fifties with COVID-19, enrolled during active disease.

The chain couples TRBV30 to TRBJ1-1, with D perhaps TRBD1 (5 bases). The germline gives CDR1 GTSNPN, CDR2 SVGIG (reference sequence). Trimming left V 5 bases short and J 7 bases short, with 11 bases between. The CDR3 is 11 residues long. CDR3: CAWGRGGEAFF. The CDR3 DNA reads TGTGCCTGGGGGAGGGGCGGTGAAGCTTTCTTT.

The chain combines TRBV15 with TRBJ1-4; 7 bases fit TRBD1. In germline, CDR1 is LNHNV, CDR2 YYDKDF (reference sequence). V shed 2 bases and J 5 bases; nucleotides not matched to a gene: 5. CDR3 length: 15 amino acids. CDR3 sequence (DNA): TGTGCCACCAGCAGACCGGGACAGCAAAATGAAAAACTGTTTTTT. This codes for CATSRPGQQNEKLFF.

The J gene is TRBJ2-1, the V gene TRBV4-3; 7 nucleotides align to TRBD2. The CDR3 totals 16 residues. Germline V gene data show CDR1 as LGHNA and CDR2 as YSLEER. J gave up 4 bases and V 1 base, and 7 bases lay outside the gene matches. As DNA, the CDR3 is TGCGCCAGCAGCCAAGTGTATCTAGCGGCATACAATGAGCAGTTCTTC. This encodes CASSQVYLAAYNEQFF.

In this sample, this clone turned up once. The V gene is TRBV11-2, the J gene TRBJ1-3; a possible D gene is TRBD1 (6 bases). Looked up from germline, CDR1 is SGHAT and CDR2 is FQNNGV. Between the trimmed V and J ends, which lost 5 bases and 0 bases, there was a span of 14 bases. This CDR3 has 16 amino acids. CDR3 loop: CASSMDRPFSGNTIYF. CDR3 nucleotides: TGTGCCAGCAGCATGGACAGACCGTTCTCTGGAAACACCATATATTTT.

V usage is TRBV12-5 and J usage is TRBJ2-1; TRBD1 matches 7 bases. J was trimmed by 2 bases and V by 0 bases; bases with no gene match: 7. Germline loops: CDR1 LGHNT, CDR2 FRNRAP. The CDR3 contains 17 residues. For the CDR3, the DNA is TGTGCTAGTGGTTTGGTACTAGGGGGCGTTACCTACAATGAGCAGTTCTTC. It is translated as CASGLVLGGVTYNEQFF.

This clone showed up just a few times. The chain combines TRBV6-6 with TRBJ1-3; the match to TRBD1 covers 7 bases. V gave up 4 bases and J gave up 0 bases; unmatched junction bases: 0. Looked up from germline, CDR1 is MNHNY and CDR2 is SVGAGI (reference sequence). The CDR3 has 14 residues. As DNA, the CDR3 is TGTGCCAGCAGTTGGACAGGCTCTGGAAACACCATATATTTT. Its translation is CASSWTGSGNTIYF.

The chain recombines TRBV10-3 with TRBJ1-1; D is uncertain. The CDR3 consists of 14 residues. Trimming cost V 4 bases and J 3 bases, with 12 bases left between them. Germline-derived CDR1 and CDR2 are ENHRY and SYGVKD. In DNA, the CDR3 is TGTGCCATCAGTGTCGCGGGGTCCGACACTGAAGCTTTCTTT. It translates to CAISVAGSDTEAFF.

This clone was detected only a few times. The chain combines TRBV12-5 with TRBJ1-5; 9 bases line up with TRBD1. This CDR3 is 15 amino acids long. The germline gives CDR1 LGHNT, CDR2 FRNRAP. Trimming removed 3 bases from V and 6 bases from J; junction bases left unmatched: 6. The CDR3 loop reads CASGFWGQGPQPQHF. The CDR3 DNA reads TGTGCTAGTGGTTTCTGGGGACAGGGCCCTCAGCCCCAGCATTTT.

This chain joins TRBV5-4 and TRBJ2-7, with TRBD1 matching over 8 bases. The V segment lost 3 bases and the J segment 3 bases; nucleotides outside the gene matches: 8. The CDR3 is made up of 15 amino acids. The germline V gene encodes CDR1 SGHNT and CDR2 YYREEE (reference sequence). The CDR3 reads CASSSRRTGGYEQYF. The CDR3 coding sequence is TGTGCCAGCAGCTCCCGCCGTACAGGGGGCTACGAGCAGTACTTC.

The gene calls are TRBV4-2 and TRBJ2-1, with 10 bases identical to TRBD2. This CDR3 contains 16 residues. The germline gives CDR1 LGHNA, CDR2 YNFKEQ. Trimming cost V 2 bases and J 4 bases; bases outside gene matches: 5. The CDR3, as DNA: TGTGCCAGCAGCCAAACTAGCGGGAATAATTACAATGAGCAGTTCTTC. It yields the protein CASSQTSGNNYNEQFF.

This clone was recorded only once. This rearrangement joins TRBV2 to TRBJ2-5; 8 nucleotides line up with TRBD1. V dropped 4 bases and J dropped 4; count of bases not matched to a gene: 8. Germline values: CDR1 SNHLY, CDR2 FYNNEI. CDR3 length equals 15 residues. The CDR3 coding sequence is TGTGCCAGCAGTGTACAAACAGGGGGAGGAGAGACCCAGTACTTC. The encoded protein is CASSVQTGGGETQYF.

This CDR3 reads CASSQDPGGPLGEQYV. DNA for the CDR3: TGTGCCAGCAGCCAAGACCCAGGGGGCCCCCTTGGAGAGCAGTACGTC. This chain uses TRBV3-1 (or the pseudogene TRBV3-2) with TRBJ2-7, with 8 positions matching TRBD1. V shed 0 bases and J 7 bases; nucleotides not matched to a gene: 11. Germline CDR1 LGHDT, CDR2 YNNKEL (reference sequence). The CDR3 totals 16 residues.

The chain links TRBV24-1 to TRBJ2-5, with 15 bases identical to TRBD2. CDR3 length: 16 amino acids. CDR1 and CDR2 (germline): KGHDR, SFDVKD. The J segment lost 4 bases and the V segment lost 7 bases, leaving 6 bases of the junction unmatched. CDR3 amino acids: CATSPGLAGGVETQYF. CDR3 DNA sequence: TGTGCCACCAGCCCGGGACTAGCGGGGGGTGTAGAGACCCAGTACTTC.

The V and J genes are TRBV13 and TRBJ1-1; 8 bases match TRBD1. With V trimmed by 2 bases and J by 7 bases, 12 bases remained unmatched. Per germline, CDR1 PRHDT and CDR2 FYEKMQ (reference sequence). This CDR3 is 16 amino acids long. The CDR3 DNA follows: TGTGCCAGCAGCTTAAAGGGACAGGCCAAGGGCCTTGAAGCTTTCTTT. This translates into CASSLKGQAKGLEAFF.